This T cell receptor (beta chain) was sequenced in a study of shared clonotypes between healthy human individuals. Produced via immunoSEQ multiplex PCR; TCRdb's table is partial and in-frame only. The table has fewer than 2.5 million clones, approximately 93% seen once. Sequenced: naive CD4+ T cells from PBMCs. Documented subset: CD45RA+ positively selected. This clonotype was sampled from a man younger than 35 in good health. Some clones in this sample may be carry-over from other donors' samples.

Here the CDR3 DNA reads TGCAGTGCTAGAGATCGGGCCGCCCAGTACTTC. Translating gives CSARDRAAQYF. The V gene is TRBV20-1, the J gene TRBJ2-5, with D uncertain. The length of the CDR3 is 11 residues. CDR1 DFQATT and CDR2 SNEGSKA come from the germline V gene (reference sequence). V was cut by 0 bases and J by 9 bases, with 8 bases left in between.